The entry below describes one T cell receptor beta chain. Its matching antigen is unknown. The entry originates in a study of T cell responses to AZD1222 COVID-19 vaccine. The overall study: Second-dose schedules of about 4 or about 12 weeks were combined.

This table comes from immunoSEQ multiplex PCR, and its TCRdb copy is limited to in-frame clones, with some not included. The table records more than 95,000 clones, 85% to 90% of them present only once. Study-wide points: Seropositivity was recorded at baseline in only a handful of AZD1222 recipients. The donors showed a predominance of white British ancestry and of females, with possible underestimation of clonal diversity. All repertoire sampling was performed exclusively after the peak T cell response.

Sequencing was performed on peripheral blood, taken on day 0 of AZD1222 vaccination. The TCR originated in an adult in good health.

In nucleotides, the CDR3 is TGCGCCAGCAGCGAAGGACAGGGCTGGGATGAGCAGTACTTC. Translating it yields CASSEGQGWDEQYF. V usage is TRBV4-3 and J usage is TRBJ2-7; TRBD1 matches 8 bases. This CDR3 spans 14 amino acids. Germline CDR1 LGHNA, CDR2 YSLEER. Losses at the gene ends were 5 bases for V and 7 bases for J; bases not matched to a gene: 10.